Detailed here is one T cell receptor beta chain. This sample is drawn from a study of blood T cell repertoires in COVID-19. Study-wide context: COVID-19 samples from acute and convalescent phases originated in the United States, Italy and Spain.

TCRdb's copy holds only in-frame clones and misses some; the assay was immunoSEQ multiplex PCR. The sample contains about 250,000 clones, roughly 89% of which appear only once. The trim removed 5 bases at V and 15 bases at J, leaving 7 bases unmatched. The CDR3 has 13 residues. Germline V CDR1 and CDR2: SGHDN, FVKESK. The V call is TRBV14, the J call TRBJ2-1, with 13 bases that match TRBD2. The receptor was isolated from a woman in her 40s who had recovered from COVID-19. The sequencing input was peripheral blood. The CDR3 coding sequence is TGTGCCAGCAGCGAAAGACTAGCGGGGGGTATGTTCTTC. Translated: CASSERLAGGMFF.